This section outlines one T cell receptor beta chain sequence together with its context. What it binds is not known. The data are from a study of cytotoxic CD8 clonotypes in ibrutinib-treated CLL. The wider study: Researchers reported ten to twelve relapsed/refractory and about 14 treatment-naive patients, 17 of them IGHV unmutated. Mean productive templates were under 270,000; mean productive rearrangements were fewer than 95,000. Study outcomes and limitations: The times at which samples were taken varied between sustained-remission and progressing patients. A rise in clonality was seen at ibrutinib response, and a fall back toward baseline was seen at progression.

Some clones are missing from TCRdb's copy, which holds only in-frame ones; the method was immunoSEQ multiplex PCR. This table has 140,000 or so clones, about 79% appearing once. The source material was PBMCs, sampled after 12 months of ibrutinib treatment. This sequence originates from a human donor with chronic lymphocytic leukemia.

In DNA, the CDR3 is TGTGCCAGCATAAGGACAGTTGAAGGCACTGAAGCTTTCTTT. This translates into CASIRTVEGTEAFF. V usage is TRBV2 and J usage is TRBJ1-1; tentative D call: TRBD1 (6 bases). Germline assignment: CDR1 SNHLY and CDR2 FYNNEI. The V gene lost 7 bases and the J gene lost 4 bases, with 16 bases spanning the gap. This CDR3 is 14 amino acids long.